This TCR beta chain originates from a study of blood T cell repertoires in COVID-19. Authors' methods: Reference gene primer amplification yielded estimated nucleated cell counts. Only in-frame clones appear in the TCRdb table, and some are missing; sequencing was by immunoSEQ multiplex PCR. That table furnishes V, J and clone size, whereas the DNA furnished D and trimming. Here the sample spans more than 200,000 clones, roughly 80% being singletons. With V trimmed by 2 bases and J by 7 bases, 6 bases remained unmatched. Per the germline V gene, CDR1 is SGHRS and CDR2 is YFSETQ. The length of the CDR3 is 16 residues.

This chain uses TRBV5-1 with TRBJ2-2, with 12 bases identical to TRBD2. This clonotype was sampled from a woman over 75 with acute or convalescent COVID-19. Sample: peripheral blood. As DNA, the CDR3 is TGCGCCAGCAGCTTCACTAGCGGGGGGCGCAACGGGGAGCTGTTTTTT. Translating it yields CASSFTSGGRNGELFF.